Below, 13 T cell receptor beta chains from the same sample are listed, as sequenced in a study of identifying expanded T cells in peripheral blood. TCRdb keeps only in-frame clones here, not all; method: immunoSEQ multiplex PCR. The sample contains roughly 120,000 clones, about 87% of which appear only once. The sample consisted of blood. These receptors were obtained from a person aged 18-69 years in good health.

This chain links TRBV6-6 with TRBJ2-1; no clear D gene. From germline, CDR1 is MNHNY and CDR2 SVGAGI (reference sequence). With 6 bases removed from V and 2 bases from J, the gap between germline ends came to 14 bases. This CDR3 comprises 15 residues. For the CDR3, the DNA is TGTGCCAGCAGCGCCTGGGCGGAGCCCTACAATGAGCAGTTCTTC. It is translated as CASSAWAEPYNEQFF.

This sequence joins TRBV7-9 and TRBJ1-2; 8 bases fit TRBD1. In germline, CDR1 is SEHNR, CDR2 FQNEAQ (reference sequence). The CDR3 runs to 16 residues. Losses at the gene ends were 5 bases for V and 5 bases for J; bases not matched to a gene: 13. The CDR3 region has the DNA TGTGCCAGCAGCACCCGAACTGACAGGGGAGGTTATGGCTACACCTTC. Amino acids: CASSTRTDRGGYGYTF.

The J gene is TRBJ1-2, the V gene TRBV7-3; D call uncertain. CDR1 SGHTA and CDR2 FQGTGA come from the germline V gene. CDR3 size: 15 residues. Trimming removed 6 bases at V and 7 bases at J, with 21 bases between. CDR3 residues: CASSLVGVSPLGYTF. CDR3 DNA sequence: TGTGCCAGCAGTTTGGTTGGGGTTTCACCACTTGGCTACACCTTC. Filled out from reference TRBV7-3 and TRBJ1-2, the complete variable domain reads GAGVSQTPSNKVTEKGKYVELRCDPISGHTALYWYRQSLGQGPEFLIYFQGTGAADDSGLPNDRFFAVRPEGSVSTLKIQRTERGDSAVYLCASSLVGVSPLGYTFGSGTRLTVV.

The rearrangement links TRBV4-1 to TRBJ2-7, with 9 bases lining up with TRBD1. CDR3 length: 17 amino acids. Germline values: CDR1 MGHRA, CDR2 YSYEKL. The ends lost 1 base at V and 1 base at J; junction bases unmatched: 8. Written as DNA, the CDR3 is TGCGCCAGCAGCCAAGGAACTGGGACAGGGCTATCCTACGAGCAGTACTTC. Residues: CASSQGTGTGLSYEQYF.

The chain combines TRBV28 with TRBJ1-1; no definite D call. CDR3 length: 15 amino acids. The germline V and J ends were trimmed by 4 bases and 6 bases, with 18 bases remaining between them. Per the germline V gene, CDR1 is MDHEN and CDR2 is SYDVKM. The CDR3 reads CASSSPHEEKSEAFF. CDR3 sequence (DNA): TGTGCCAGCAGTTCCCCACATGAAGAAAAGTCTGAAGCTTTCTTT.

Of note for this clone: Other nucleotide sequences from this sample produce the same CDR3. The chain couples TRBV9 to TRBJ2-7; TRBD2 matches at 7 bases. Germline CDR1 reads SGDLS; CDR2 reads YYNGEE. CDR3 length equals 14 residues. Losses at the gene ends were 2 bases for V and 0 bases for J; bases not matched to a gene: 2. The CDR3 DNA reads TGTGCCAGCAGCGTGGGCGGGAGCTCCTACGAGCAGTACTTC. Amino acid sequence: CASSVGGSSYEQYF.

The gene calls are TRBV5-1 and TRBJ1-1; D is perhaps TRBD1 (5 bases). V lost 0 bases and J lost 0, with 12 bases in between. The CDR3 is 16 residues long. Germline V lookup: CDR1 SGHRS, CDR2 YFSETQ. CDR3: CASSLAVGTVNTEAFF. CDR3 DNA sequence: TGCGCCAGCAGCTTGGCCGTTGGGACGGTGAACACTGAAGCTTTCTTT. The whole variable domain, filled in from reference TRBV5-1 and TRBJ1-1, reads KAGVTQTPRYLIKTRGQQVTLSCSPISGHRSVSWYQQTPGQGLQFLFEYFSETQRNKGNFPGRFSGRQFSNSRSEMNVSTLELGDSALYLCASSLAVGTVNTEAFFGQGTRLTVV.

This chain uses TRBV6-5 with TRBJ2-5; D remains unclear. This CDR3 spans 12 amino acids. CDR1 MNHEY and CDR2 SVGAGI come from the germline V gene. V dropped 5 bases and J dropped 0 bases, with 4 bases sitting between them. The CDR3 protein is CASSPYQETQYF. The CDR3 region has the DNA TGTGCCAGCAGTCCTTACCAAGAGACCCAGTACTTC.

CDR3 DNA sequence: TGTGCCAGCAGTGTGGGGGCCAACGTCCTGACTTTC. It specifies CASSVGANVLTF. This chain joins TRBV28 and TRBJ2-6; D is ambiguous. Germline V gene lookup returns CDR1 MDHEN and CDR2 SYDVKM. Trimming stripped 5 bases from V and 4 bases from J, with 3 bases between. This CDR3 comprises 12 residues. Variable domain in full (rest from reference TRBV28 and TRBJ2-6): DVKVTQSSRYLVKRTGEKVFLECVQDMDHENMFWYRQDPGLGLRLIYFSYDVKMKEKGDIPEGYSVSREKKERFSLILESASTNQTSMYLCASSVGANVLTFGAGSRLTVL.

In DNA, the CDR3 is TGTGCCAGCAGCTTTGGGGGACAAGACACTGAAGCTTTCTTT. It yields the protein CASSFGGQDTEAFF. The chain uses TRBV5-4 and TRBJ1-1, with a weak D call TRBD1 (6 bases). The V gene lost 2 bases and the J gene lost 3 bases, with 11 bases spanning the gap. CDR3 size: 14 residues. Per the germline V gene, CDR1 is SGHNT and CDR2 is YYREEE (reference sequence).

The chain employs TRBV5-1 and TRBJ2-1, with 11 bases aligning to TRBD2. The CDR3 spans 15 residues. V was clipped by 4 bases and J by 16 bases; unmatched bases: 16. The germline CDR1 and CDR2 sequences are SGHRS and YFSETQ. DNA for the CDR3: TGCGCCAGCAGCACCCGGATGACTAGCGGGGTCTCCCGCTTCTTC. Translation: CASSTRMTSGVSRFF. The whole variable domain, remainder taken from reference TRBV5-1 and TRBJ2-1, is KAGVTQTPRYLIKTRGQQVTLSCSPISGHRSVSWYQQTPGQGLQFLFEYFSETQRNKGNFPGRFSGRQFSNSRSEMNVSTLELGDSALYLCASSTRMTSGVSRFFGPGTRLTVL.

This chain links TRBV29-1 with TRBJ2-7; D ambiguous. Trimming stripped 0 bases from V and 3 bases from J, with 9 bases between. The CDR3 is made up of 13 amino acids. The germline CDR1 and CDR2 sequences are SQVTM and ANQGSEA. CDR3 sequence reads: CSVEDGPRYEQYF. The CDR3 region has the DNA TGCAGCGTTGAAGATGGGCCGCGCTACGAGCAGTACTTC.

The chain links TRBV5-4 to TRBJ1-2, with 7 bases lining up with TRBD1. This CDR3 is 16 amino acids long. V shed 0 bases and J 1 base; nucleotides not matched to a gene: 6. Germline V lookup: CDR1 SGHNT, CDR2 YYREEE (reference sequence). This CDR3 reads CASSLGGTVGNYGYTF. The CDR3 DNA reads as TGTGCCAGCAGCTTGGGAGGGACAGTTGGTAACTATGGCTACACCTTC. Variable domain in full (rest from reference TRBV5-4 and TRBJ1-2): ETGVTQSPTHLIKTRGQQVTLRCSSQSGHNTVSWYQQALGQGPQFIFQYYREEENGRGNFPPRFSGLQFPNYSSELNVNALELDDSALYLCASSLGGTVGNYGYTFGSGTRLTVV.